This T cell receptor beta chain is from a study of OX40 agonist ivuxolimab in advanced cancers. Study-wide context: In three patients, partial responses were observed, one with hepatocellular carcinoma and two with cutaneous melanoma.

Excluded were patients having autoimmune disease history or systemic immunosuppression. Sampling of blood occurred at baseline, cycle 4 day 1, and cycle 7 day 1. Sequenced by immunoSEQ multiplex PCR; TCRdb stores in-frame clones only, minus some. Here the sample spans about 20,000 clones, around 82% being singletons. On this clone itself: Its antigen is unidentified.

The CDR3 totals 14 residues. With 3 bases removed from V and 2 bases from J, the gap between germline ends came to 8 bases. Germline values: CDR1 ENHRY, CDR2 SYGVKD. Study-level results: Clonal expansion was seen in CD4+ and CD8+ blood T cells by week 6 at 0.1 to 3.0 mg/kg.

The sequence came from an adult with an advanced solid tumor such as melanoma, head and neck, liver or kidney cancer. The sample in question was CD4+ or CD8+ T cells sorted from blood, obtained in a trial of the OX40 agonist ivuxolimab. This rearrangement joins TRBV10-3 to TRBJ2-1; D ambiguous. DNA for the CDR3: TGTGCCATCAGTGAACTGGGAACCTACAATGAGCAGTTCTTC. Its protein product is CAISELGTYNEQFF.